One and the same sample provided the 26 T cell receptor beta chains below, sequenced in a study of identical twins. MiXCR was run by TCRdb on the 5' RACE reads, yielding one entry per CDR3 protein. The sample shows 430,000 or so distinct CDR3 sequences, 20% to 25% of them seen only once. In addition, the sample was reused for a study of T cells expressing NK-cell markers.

What was sequenced was CD4+ T cells sorted from blood. The receptors come from a woman younger than 35 in good health.

There are a few counts of this clonotype. V usage is TRBV12-3 or TRBV12-4 and J usage is TRBJ1-1; D remains unclear. This CDR3 spans 13 amino acids. V was trimmed by 3 bases and J by 3 bases, leaving 8 bases between them. The CDR3 DNA reads TGTGCCAGCAGTTTCGGGGAGGACACTGAAGCTTTCTTT. This sequence encodes CASSFGEDTEAFF.

This clonotype was detected a few times. The CDR3 DNA reads as TGCAGCGTCGGACTAGCGGAGAACTACGAGCAGTACTTC. Protein: CSVGLAENYEQYF. J is TRBJ2-7 and V is TRBV29-1; 10 positions agree with TRBD2. Losses at the gene ends were 6 bases for V and 3 bases for J; bases not matched to a gene: 5. In germline, CDR1 is SQVTM, CDR2 ANQGSEA. This CDR3 is built from 13 residues.

The chain is built from TRBV5-6 and TRBJ2-2; 12 nucleotides agree with TRBD2. CDR3 length: 17 amino acids. Trimming took 0 bases from V and 5 from J; bases not matched to a gene: 5. Germline CDR1 SGHDT, CDR2 YYEEEE. DNA of the CDR3: TGTGCCAGCAGCTTGGGACTAGCGGGAGTTCAAACCGGGGAGCTGTTTTTT. Translation: CASSLGLAGVQTGELFF.

The chain joins TRBV5-1 to TRBJ1-1, with TRBD1 matching over 8 bases. The CDR3 consists of 14 residues. V was clipped by 2 bases and J by 5 bases; unmatched bases: 5. In germline, CDR1 is SGHRS, CDR2 YFSETQ. The CDR3 is CASSLQGGHTEAFF. The CDR3 DNA reads as TGCGCCAGCAGCTTACAGGGGGGACATACTGAAGCTTTCTTT.

This clonotype was counted between two and nine times. The chain recombines TRBV20-1 with TRBJ2-4, with no clear D. The CDR3 contains 17 residues. The V and J ends lost 5 bases and 1 base respectively, with 21 bases between them. The germline V gene encodes CDR1 DFQATT and CDR2 SNEGSKA (reference sequence). CDR3 nucleotides: TGCAGTGCTCAACCCCGGAGTTCCCCGGAGGCCAAAAACATTCAGTACTTC. Translating gives CSAQPRSSPEAKNIQYF.

The chain is built from TRBV20-1 and TRBJ1-2, with a tentative D call TRBD1 (5 bases). V shed 6 bases and J shed 8 bases, with 19 bases lying between them. The CDR3 has 13 amino acids. Germline loops: CDR1 DFQATT, CDR2 SNEGSKA (reference sequence). CDR3 sequence reads: CSATGQGAEGYTF. The CDR3 nucleotides are TGCAGTGCCACCGGGCAAGGGGCTGAGGGCTACACCTTC.

This clonotype turned up a few times. V and J are TRBV12-3 or TRBV12-4 and TRBJ2-1; 9 bases are a match to TRBD1. Trimming cost V 4 bases and J 13 bases; bases outside gene matches: 14. The CDR3 covers 15 residues. CDR3 nucleotide sequence: TGTGCCAGCAGTTCGCCGGGACAGGGAACCGTGAATCAGTTCTTC. Its translation: CASSSPGQGTVNQFF.

This chain links TRBV20-1 with TRBJ2-3, with 15 bases aligning to TRBD2. Germline CDR1 DFQATT, CDR2 SNEGSKA (reference sequence). The CDR3 runs 15 residues. The CDR3 DNA reads as TGCTGCTTCTGGGGGACTAGCGGGGGGCCAGATACGCAGTATTTT. This gives the protein CCFWGTSGGPDTQYF.

Comment on this clonotype: An end of the junction differs from the germline gene, which may be a read error. The chain uses TRBV12-3 or TRBV12-4 and TRBJ2-1, with D possibly being TRBD1 (5 bases). This CDR3 is built from 16 residues. The CDR3 DNA is TGTACCAGCAGCTTATTCTGGACAAGGGAAAACAATGAGCAGTTCTTC. This translates into CTSSLFWTRENNEQFF.

The genes are TRBV12-3 or TRBV12-4 and TRBJ2-1, with 8 bases fitting TRBD2. The CDR3 runs to 14 residues. V gave up 5 bases and J gave up 5 bases; unmatched junction bases: 5. For the CDR3, the DNA is TGTGCCAGCAGTCGGGGGGGTAAAGACAATGAGCAGTTCTTC. Translation gives CASSRGGKDNEQFF.

The rearrangement uses TRBV7-2 and TRBJ2-3; D is perhaps TRBD2 (6 bases). Germline CDR1 and CDR2: SGHTA and FQGNSA. The CDR3 contains 13 residues. The ends were cut back, 1 base at V and 5 bases at J, with 7 bases in the middle. This chain's CDR3 is CASSLVRGDTQYF. The CDR3 DNA reads TGTGCCAGCAGCTTAGTGCGGGGAGATACGCAGTATTTT.

This clonotype was counted a few times. This chain connects TRBV7-7 to TRBJ2-1; a weak D match, TRBD1 (6 bases). The length of the CDR3 is 13 residues. The germline V gene has CDR1 SSHAT and CDR2 FNYEAQ (reference sequence). The ends were cut back, 5 bases at V and 10 bases at J, with 15 bases in the middle. The CDR3 spells CASSRDILFEQFF. In DNA form, the CDR3 reads TGTGCCAGCAGCCGGGACATATTGTTCGAGCAGTTCTTC.

This chain joins TRBV20-1 and TRBJ1-2; 8 bases line up with TRBD1. V lost 5 bases to trimming and J lost 4 bases; unmatched junction nucleotides: 9. CDR1 is DFQATT and CDR2 is SNEGSKA in the germline V gene (reference sequence). This CDR3 contains 14 residues. CDR3 sequence reads: CSAPPAGGGYGYTF. CDR3 bases: TGCAGTGCTCCTCCCGCAGGGGGCGGCTATGGCTACACCTTC.

The V gene is TRBV6-2 or TRBV6-3, the J gene TRBJ2-3; no clear D gene. CDR1 MNHEY and CDR2 SVGEGT come from the germline V gene. V was cut by 2 bases and J by 7 bases, with 10 bases left in between. The CDR3 totals 13 residues. The CDR3 loop reads CASSYKTGNTQYF. The CDR3 nucleotides are TGTGCCAGCAGTTACAAGACCGGAAATACGCAGTATTTT.

This sequence joins TRBV7-9 and TRBJ1-1; no clear D. In germline, CDR1 is SEHNR, CDR2 FQNEAQ (reference sequence). V lost 3 bases and J 4 bases, leaving 12 bases between the germline ends. CDR3 size: 14 residues. The CDR3 DNA reads as TGTGCCAGCAGCTTGACGGGTGACGGCACTGAAGCTTTCTTT. It yields the protein CASSLTGDGTEAFF.

A few counts support this clonotype. CDR3 amino acids: CASSQFLASEQYF. The CDR3 bases are TGTGCCAGCAGCCAATTCCTTGCGAGCGAGCAGTACTTC. The chain recombines TRBV3-1 with TRBJ2-7; no clear D. Trimming stripped 2 bases from V and 6 bases from J, with 11 bases between. The CDR3 is 13 amino acids. Germline values: CDR1 LGHDT, CDR2 YNNKEL (reference sequence).

This chain connects TRBV2 to TRBJ2-3, with D uncertain. The V end lost 7 bases, the J end lost 2 bases, and 4 bases lay between the germline ends. CDR3 length equals 11 residues. Germline CDR1 reads SNHLY; CDR2 reads FYNNEI. Written as DNA, the CDR3 is TGTGCCAGCACTCACACAGATACGCAGTATTTT. Translation: CASTHTDTQYF.

A few counts support this clonotype. DNA of the CDR3: TGCGCCAGCAGCGTCGGGACTCCTCCGGTGCAGTATTTT. It yields the protein CASSVGTPPVQYF. The chain joins TRBV10-2 to TRBJ2-3; weak D call: TRBD2 (6 bases). V was trimmed by 6 bases and J by 11 bases, leaving 18 bases between them. The germline CDR1 and CDR2 sequences are WSHSY and SAAADI. This CDR3 contains 13 residues.

This clonotype was counted only a few times. The chain combines TRBV12-3 or TRBV12-4 with TRBJ2-1, with 8 nucleotides matching TRBD2. The CDR3 runs to 12 residues. The V gene end was trimmed by 6 bases and the J gene end by 12 bases; junction bases not matched to a gene: 7. The CDR3 here is CASRPTSGRQFF. In nucleotides, the CDR3 is TGTGCCAGCAGGCCCACTAGCGGACGGCAGTTCTTC.

This clonotype came up once. This chain links TRBV12-3 or TRBV12-4 with TRBJ2-1; D could derive from TRBD1 or TRBD2 (7 bases each). V lost 7 bases, J lost 10 bases, and 14 bases lay in between. This CDR3 comprises 12 residues. In DNA, the CDR3 is TGTGCCAGCACTCAGGGGGGGCGGGAGCAGTTCTTC. Its protein product is CASTQGGREQFF.

This clonotype turned up a few times. The chain couples TRBV10-3 to TRBJ1-1; D remains ambiguous. Germline CDR1 ENHRY, CDR2 SYGVKD. CDR3 length: 13 residues. Trimming stripped 3 bases from V and 6 bases from J, with 11 bases between. The CDR3 loop is CAISEGNGAEAFF. The DNA for the CDR3 is TGTGCCATCAGTGAAGGGAACGGCGCTGAAGCTTTCTTT.

This clonotype has ten or more counts. The V and J genes are TRBV5-1 and TRBJ1-3; D is unclear. This CDR3 has 14 amino acids. From germline, CDR1 is SGHRS and CDR2 YFSETQ. Trimming took 0 bases from V and 3 from J, leaving 7 bases between them. CDR3 residues: CASSLAGYGNTIYF. DNA for the CDR3: TGCGCCAGCAGCTTGGCGGGGTATGGAAACACCATATATTTT.

This clonotype was detected a few times. V is TRBV3-1 and J is TRBJ1-1, with 9 bases lining up with TRBD1. The germline V gene has CDR1 LGHDT and CDR2 YNNKEL (reference sequence). Germline trimming cut 3 bases from V and 11 bases from J; bases unmatched to any gene: 4. There are 12 residues in the CDR3. The DNA for the CDR3 is TGTGCCAGCAGCCACCGGACAGGGGAGGCTTTCTTT. This encodes CASSHRTGEAFF.

This clonotype occurred many times. The gene calls are TRBV29-1 and TRBJ1-1, with D possibly being TRBD1 (6 bases). From germline, CDR1 is SQVTM and CDR2 ANQGSEA. The CDR3 loop spans 15 amino acids. Trimming took off 1 base at V and 4 bases at J, with 16 bases between the two ends. The CDR3 nucleotides are TGCAGCGTTGAAGGGGGGGGCATGGTAGGCACTGAAGCTTTCTTT. It encodes CSVEGGGMVGTEAFF.

The chain couples TRBV7-3 to TRBJ2-7; D perhaps matches TRBD2 (5 bases). V was clipped by 1 base and J by 1 base, with 11 bases between them. CDR1 is SGHTA, CDR2 FQGTGA, per germline. The CDR3 length is 15 residues. For the CDR3, the DNA is TGTGCCAGCAGCTTAATTTACGGGGTGTCCTACGAGCAGTACTTC. It yields the protein CASSLIYGVSYEQYF. The full variable domain, its missing parts supplied by reference TRBV7-3 and TRBJ2-7, is GAGVSQTPSNKVTEKGKYVELRCDPISGHTALYWYRQSLGQGPEFLIYFQGTGAADDSGLPNDRFFAVRPEGSVSTLKIQRTERGDSAVYLCASSLIYGVSYEQYFGPGTRLTVT.

This clonotype has more than one count but fewer than ten. This chain links TRBV12-3 or TRBV12-4 with TRBJ2-2; 8 bases match TRBD2. The CDR3 length is 16 residues. The ends lost 6 bases at V and 2 bases at J; junction bases unmatched: 8. The CDR3 sequence is CASRTTSGPNTGELFF. The DNA of the CDR3 is TGTGCCAGCAGAACAACTAGCGGACCCAACACCGGGGAGCTGTTTTTT.